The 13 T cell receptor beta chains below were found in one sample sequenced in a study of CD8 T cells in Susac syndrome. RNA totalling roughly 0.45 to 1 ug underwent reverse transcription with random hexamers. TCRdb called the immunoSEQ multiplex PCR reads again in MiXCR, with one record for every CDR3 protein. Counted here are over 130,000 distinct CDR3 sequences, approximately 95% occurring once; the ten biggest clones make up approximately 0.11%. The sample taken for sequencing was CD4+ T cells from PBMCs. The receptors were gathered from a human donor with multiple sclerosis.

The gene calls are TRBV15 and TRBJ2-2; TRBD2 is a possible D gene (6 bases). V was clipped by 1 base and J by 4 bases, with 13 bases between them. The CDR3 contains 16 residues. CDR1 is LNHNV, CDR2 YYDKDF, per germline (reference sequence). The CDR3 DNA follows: TGTGCCACCAGCAGAGGACTAGACGCGTCCACCGGGGAGCTGTTTTTT. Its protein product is CATSRGLDASTGELFF.

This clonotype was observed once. CDR3 region: CASSQGPRTGSYEQYF. The CDR3 DNA reads TGCGCCAGCAGCCAAGGCCCCCGGACAGGATCCTACGAGCAGTACTTC. J is TRBJ2-7 and V is TRBV4-3, with TRBD1 identical over 7 bases. CDR3 length equals 16 residues. The V gene's germline CDR1 is LGHNA and CDR2 YSLEER. V lost 1 base and J lost 1; bases outside the gene matches: 7.

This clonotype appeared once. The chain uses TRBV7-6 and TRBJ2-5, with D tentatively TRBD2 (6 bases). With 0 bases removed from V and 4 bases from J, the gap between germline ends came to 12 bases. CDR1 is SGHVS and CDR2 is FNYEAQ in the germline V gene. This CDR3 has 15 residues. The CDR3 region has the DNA TGTGCCAGCAGCTTAGCCCTGGGGGGAGGAGAGACCCAGTACTTC. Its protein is CASSLALGGGETQYF.

CDR3: CASSTSGLSDEQFF. CDR3 DNA: TGTGCCAGCTCAACTAGCGGGCTCAGCGATGAGCAGTTCTTC. The V and J genes are TRBV6-5 and TRBJ2-1, with 9 bases lining up with TRBD2. Trimming cost V 8 bases and J 8 bases; bases outside gene matches: 10. The length of the CDR3 is 14 residues. Germline values: CDR1 MNHEY, CDR2 SVGAGI.

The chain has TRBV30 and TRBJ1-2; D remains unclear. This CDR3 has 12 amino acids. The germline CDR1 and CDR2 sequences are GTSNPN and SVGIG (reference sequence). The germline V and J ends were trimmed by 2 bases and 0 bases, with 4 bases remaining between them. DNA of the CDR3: TGTGCCTGGAGTAAGGCTAACTATGGCTACACCTTC. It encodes CAWSKANYGYTF.

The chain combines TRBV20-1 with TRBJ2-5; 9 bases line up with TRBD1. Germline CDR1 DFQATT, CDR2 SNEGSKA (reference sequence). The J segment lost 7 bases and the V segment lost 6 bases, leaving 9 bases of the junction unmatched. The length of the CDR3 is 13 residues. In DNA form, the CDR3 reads TGCAGTGCCACACAGGGGGCGGATGGGACCCAGTACTTC. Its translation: CSATQGADGTQYF.

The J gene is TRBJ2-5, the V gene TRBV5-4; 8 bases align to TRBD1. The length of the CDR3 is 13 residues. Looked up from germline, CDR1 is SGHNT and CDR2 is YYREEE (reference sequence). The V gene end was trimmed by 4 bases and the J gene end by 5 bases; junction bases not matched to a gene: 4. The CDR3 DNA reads TGTGCCAGCAGCCAGGACAGGGAGGAGACCCAGTACTTC. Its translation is CASSQDREETQYF. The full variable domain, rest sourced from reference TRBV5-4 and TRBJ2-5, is ETGVTQSPTHLIKTRGQQVTLRCSSQSGHNTVSWYQQALGQGPQFIFQYYREEENGRGNFPPRFSGLQFPNYSSELNVNALELDDSALYLCASSQDREETQYFGPGTRLLVL.

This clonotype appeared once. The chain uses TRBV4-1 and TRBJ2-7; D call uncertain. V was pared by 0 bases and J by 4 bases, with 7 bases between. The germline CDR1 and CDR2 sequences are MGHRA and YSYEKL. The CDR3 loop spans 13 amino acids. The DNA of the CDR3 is TGCGCCAGCAGCCAAGAAACGGCGTACGAGCAGTACTTC. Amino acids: CASSQETAYEQYF.

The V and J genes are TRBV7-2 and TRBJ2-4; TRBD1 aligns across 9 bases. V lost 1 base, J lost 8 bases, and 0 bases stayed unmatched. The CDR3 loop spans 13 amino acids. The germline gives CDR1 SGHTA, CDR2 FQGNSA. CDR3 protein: CASSLGTGDIQYF. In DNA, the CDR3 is TGTGCCAGCAGCTTAGGGACAGGGGACATTCAGTACTTC.

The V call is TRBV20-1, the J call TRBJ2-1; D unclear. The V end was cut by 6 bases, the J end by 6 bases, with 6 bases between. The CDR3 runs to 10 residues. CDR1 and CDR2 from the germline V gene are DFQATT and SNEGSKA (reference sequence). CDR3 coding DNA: TGCAGTGCCCAAGTCAATGAGCAGTTCTTC. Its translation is CSAQVNEQFF.

This CDR3 is CSAKRLAGGDVEQFF. The CDR3 DNA reads TGCAGTGCCAAGAGACTAGCGGGGGGGGACGTCGAGCAGTTCTTC. The genes are TRBV20-1 and TRBJ2-1, with TRBD2 matching 14 bases. Germline V lookup: CDR1 DFQATT, CDR2 SNEGSKA (reference sequence). The CDR3 extends over 15 amino acids. The junction had 11 bases not matched to a gene; V was cut back by 6 bases and J by 10 bases.

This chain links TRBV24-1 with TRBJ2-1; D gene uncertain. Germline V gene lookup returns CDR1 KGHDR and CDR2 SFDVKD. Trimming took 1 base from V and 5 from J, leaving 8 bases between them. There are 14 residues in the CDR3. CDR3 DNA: TGTGCCACCAGTGATTTTTTGGCGGACAATGAGCAGTTCTTC. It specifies CATSDFLADNEQFF.

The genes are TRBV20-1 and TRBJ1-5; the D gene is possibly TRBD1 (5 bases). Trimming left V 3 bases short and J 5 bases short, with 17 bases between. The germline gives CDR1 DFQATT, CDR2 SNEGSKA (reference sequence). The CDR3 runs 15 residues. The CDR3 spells CSASSLGPEDQPQHF. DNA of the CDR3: TGCAGTGCTAGTTCCCTGGGACCGGAGGATCAGCCCCAGCATTTT.